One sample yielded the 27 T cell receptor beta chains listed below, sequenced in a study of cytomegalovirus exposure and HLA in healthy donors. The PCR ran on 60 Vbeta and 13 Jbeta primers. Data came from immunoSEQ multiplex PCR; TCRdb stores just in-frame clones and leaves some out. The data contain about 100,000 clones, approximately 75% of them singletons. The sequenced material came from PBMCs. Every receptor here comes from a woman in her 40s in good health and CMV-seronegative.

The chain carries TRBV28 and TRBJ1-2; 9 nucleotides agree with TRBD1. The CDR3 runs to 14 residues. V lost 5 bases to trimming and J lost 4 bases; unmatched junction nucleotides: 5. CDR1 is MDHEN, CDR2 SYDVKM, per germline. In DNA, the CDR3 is TGTGCCAGCAGTCAACAGGGGGCAACCTATGGCTACACCTTC. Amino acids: CASSQQGATYGYTF.

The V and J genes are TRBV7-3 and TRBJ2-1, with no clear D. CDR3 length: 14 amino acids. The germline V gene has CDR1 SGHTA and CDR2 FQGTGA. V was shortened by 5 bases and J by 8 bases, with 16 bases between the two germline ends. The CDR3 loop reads CASSVYGSGDEQFF. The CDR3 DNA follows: TGTGCCAGCAGCGTCTACGGGTCTGGCGATGAGCAGTTCTTC.

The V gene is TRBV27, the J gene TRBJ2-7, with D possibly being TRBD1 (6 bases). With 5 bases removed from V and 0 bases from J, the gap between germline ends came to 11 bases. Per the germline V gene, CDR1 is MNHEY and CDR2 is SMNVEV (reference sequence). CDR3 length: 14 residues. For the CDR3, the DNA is TGTGCCAGCAGTCCGGTGGACAGCTCCTACGAGCAGTACTTC. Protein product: CASSPVDSSYEQYF.

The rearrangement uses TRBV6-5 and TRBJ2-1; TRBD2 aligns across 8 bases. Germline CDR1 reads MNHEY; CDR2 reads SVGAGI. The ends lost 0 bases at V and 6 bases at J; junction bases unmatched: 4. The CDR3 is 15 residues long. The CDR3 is CASSYSSGTSNEQFF. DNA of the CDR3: TGTGCCAGCAGTTACTCTTCCGGGACTAGCAATGAGCAGTTCTTC.

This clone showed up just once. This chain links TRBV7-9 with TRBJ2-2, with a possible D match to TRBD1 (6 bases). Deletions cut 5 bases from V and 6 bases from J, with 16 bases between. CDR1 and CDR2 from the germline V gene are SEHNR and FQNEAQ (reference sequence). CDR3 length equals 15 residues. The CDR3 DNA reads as TGTGCCAGCAGCGGAGACAGGTGGCTGGCCGGGGAGCTGTTTTTT. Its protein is CASSGDRWLAGELFF. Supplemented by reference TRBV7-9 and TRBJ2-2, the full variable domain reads DTGVSQNPRHKITKRGQNVTFRCDPISEHNRLYWYRQTLGQGPEFLTYFQNEAQLEKSRLLSDRFSAERPKGSFSTLEIQRTEQGDSAMYLCASSGDRWLAGELFFGEGSRLTVL.

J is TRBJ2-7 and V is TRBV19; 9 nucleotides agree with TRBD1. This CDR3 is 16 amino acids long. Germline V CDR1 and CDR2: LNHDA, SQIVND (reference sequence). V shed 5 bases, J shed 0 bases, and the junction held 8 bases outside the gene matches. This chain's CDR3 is CASSPGQGGGSYEQYF. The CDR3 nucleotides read TGTGCCAGTAGTCCGGGACAGGGAGGAGGCTCCTACGAGCAGTACTTC.

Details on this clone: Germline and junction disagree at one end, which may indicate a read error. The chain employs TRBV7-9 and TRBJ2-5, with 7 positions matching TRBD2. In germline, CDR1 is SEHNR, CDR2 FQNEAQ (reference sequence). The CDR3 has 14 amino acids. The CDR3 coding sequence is TGTTCCAGCAGCTTTGCGGGGGTCCTCGAGACCCAGTACTTC. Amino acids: CSSSFAGVLETQYF.

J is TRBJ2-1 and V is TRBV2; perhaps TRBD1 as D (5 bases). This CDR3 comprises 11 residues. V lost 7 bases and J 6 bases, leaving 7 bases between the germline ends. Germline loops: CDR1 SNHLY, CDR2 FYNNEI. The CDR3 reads CASTGLNEQFF. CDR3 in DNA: TGTGCCAGCACAGGGCTCAATGAGCAGTTCTTC.

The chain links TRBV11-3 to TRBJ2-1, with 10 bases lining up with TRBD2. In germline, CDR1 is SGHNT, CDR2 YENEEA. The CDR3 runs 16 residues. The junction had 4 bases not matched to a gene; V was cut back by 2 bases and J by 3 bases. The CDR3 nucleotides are TGTGCCAGCAGCTTAAGCACTAGCGGGGACTACAATGAGCAGTTCTTC. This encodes CASSLSTSGDYNEQFF.

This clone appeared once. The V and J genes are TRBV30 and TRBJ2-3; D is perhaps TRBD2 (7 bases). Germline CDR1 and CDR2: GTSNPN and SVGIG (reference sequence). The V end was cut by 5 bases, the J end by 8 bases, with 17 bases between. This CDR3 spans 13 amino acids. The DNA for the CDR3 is TGTGCCTGGGGGGCCGGGGGGCAAGGTACGCAGTATTTT. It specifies CAWGAGGQGTQYF. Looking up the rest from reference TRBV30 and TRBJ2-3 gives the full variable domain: SQTIHQWPATLVQPVGSPLSLECTVEGTSNPNLYWYRQAAGRGLQLLFYSVGIGQISSEVPQNLSASRPQDRQFILSSKKLLLSDSGFYLCAWGAGGQGTQYFGPGTRLTVL.

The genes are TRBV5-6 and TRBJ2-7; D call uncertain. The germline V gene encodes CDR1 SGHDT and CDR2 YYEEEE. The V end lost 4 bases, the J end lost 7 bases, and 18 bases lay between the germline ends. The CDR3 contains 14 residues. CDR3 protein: CASSGLTFAREQYF. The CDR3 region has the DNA TGTGCCAGCAGCGGGCTGACGTTTGCCCGGGAGCAGTACTTC.

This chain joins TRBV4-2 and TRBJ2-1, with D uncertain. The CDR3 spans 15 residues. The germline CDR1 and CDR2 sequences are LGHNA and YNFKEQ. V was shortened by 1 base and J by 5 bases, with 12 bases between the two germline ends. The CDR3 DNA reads TGTGCCAGCAGCCAAGTACGGTGGGCCGACAATGAGCAGTTCTTC. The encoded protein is CASSQVRWADNEQFF.

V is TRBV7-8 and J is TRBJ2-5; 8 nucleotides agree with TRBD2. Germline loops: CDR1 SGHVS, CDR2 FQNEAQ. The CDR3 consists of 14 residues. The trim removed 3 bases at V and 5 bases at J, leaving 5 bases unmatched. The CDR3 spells CASSFRIAGETQYF. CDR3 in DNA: TGTGCCAGCAGCTTTCGAATAGCGGGGGAGACCCAGTACTTC.

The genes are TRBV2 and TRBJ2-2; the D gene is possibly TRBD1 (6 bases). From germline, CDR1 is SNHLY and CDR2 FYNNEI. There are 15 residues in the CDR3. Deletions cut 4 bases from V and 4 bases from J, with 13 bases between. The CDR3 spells CASSVLGGGTGELFF. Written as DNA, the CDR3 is TGTGCCAGCAGTGTCCTAGGGGGTGGCACCGGGGAGCTGTTTTTT.

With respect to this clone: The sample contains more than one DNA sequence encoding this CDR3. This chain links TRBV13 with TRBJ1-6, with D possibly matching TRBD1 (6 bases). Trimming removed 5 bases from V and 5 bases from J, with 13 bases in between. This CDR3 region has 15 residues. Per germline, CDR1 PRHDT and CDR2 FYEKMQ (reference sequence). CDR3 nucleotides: TGTGCCAGCAGCCCACAGGGTGTAGATAATTCACCCCTCCACTTT. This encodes CASSPQGVDNSPLHF.

CDR3 residues: CASSEGLAGFFEQYF. The CDR3 DNA reads TGTGCCAGCAGTGAAGGGCTAGCGGGTTTTTTCGAGCAGTACTTC. V and J are TRBV2 and TRBJ2-7; TRBD2 aligns across 8 bases. After removal of 1 base from V and 6 bases from J, the junction contained 8 bases not matched to a gene. Germline V gene data show CDR1 as SNHLY and CDR2 as FYNNEI. The CDR3 extends over 15 amino acids.

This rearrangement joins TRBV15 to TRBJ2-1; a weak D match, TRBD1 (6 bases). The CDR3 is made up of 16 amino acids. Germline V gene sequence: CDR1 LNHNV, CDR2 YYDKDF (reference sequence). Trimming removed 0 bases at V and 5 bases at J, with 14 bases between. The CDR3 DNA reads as TGTGCCACCAGCAGAGAAGGGACACGAGCTGACAATGAGCAGTTCTTC. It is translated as CATSREGTRADNEQFF.

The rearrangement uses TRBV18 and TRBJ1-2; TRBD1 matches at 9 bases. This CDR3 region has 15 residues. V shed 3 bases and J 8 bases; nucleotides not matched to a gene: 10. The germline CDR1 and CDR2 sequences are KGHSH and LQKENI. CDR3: CASSPSGTGSFGYTF. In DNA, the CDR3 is TGTGCCAGCTCACCCTCCGGGACAGGGTCATTCGGCTACACCTTC.

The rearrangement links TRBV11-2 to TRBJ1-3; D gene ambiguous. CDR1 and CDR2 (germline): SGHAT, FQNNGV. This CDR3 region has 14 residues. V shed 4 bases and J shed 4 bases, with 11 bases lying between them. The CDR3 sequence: CASSSPRRGNTIYF. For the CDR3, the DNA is TGTGCCAGCAGCTCACCCCGCAGAGGAAACACCATATATTTT.

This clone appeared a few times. The DNA for the CDR3 is TGTGCCAGCAGTTTCCGGTTTGGTCAGCCCCAGCATTTT. The encoded protein is CASSFRFGQPQHF. This chain connects TRBV27 to TRBJ1-5; D unresolved. V lost 3 bases and J 6 bases, leaving 9 bases between the germline ends. CDR1 MNHEY and CDR2 SMNVEV come from the germline V gene (reference sequence). This CDR3 is built from 13 residues.

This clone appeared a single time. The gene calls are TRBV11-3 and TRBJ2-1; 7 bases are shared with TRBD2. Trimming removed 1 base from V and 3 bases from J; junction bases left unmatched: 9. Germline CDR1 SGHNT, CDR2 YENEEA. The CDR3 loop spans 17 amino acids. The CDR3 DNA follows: TGTGCCAGCAGCTTAGTACTTGGCGGGGGTAACTACAATGAGCAGTTCTTC. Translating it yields CASSLVLGGGNYNEQFF. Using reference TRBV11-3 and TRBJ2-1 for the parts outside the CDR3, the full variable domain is EAGVVQSPRYKIIEKKQPVAFWCNPISGHNTLYWYLQNLGQGPELLIRYENEEAVDDSQLPKDRFSAERLKGVDSTLKIQPAELGDSAVYLCASSLVLGGGNYNEQFFGPGTRLTVL.

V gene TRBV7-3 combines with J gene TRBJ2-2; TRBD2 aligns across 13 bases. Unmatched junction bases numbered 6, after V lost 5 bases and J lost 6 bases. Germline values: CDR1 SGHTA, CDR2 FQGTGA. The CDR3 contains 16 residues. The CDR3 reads CASSPGLAGRSGELFF. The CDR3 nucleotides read TGTGCCAGCAGCCCGGGACTAGCGGGACGATCCGGGGAGCTGTTTTTT.

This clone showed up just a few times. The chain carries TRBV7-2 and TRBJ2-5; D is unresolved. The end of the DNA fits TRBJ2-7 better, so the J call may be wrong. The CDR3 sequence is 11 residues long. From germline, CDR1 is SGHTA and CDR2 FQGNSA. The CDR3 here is CASSLYYEQYF. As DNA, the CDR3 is TGTGCCAGCAGCCTCTACTACGAGCAGTACTTC.

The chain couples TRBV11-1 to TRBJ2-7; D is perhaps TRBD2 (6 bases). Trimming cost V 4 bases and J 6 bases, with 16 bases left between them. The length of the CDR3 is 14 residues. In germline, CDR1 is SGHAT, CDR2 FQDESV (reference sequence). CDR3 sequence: CASSSSGGFSEQYF. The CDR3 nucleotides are TGTGCCAGCAGCTCGAGTGGGGGGTTTTCCGAGCAGTACTTC.

The CDR3 reads CASSLLGTTQETQYF. In nucleotides, the CDR3 is TGTGCCAGCAGTTTATTGGGGACTACGCAAGAGACCCAGTACTTC. The gene calls are TRBV27 and TRBJ2-5, with TRBD2 matching over 7 bases. The V and J ends lost 1 base and 2 bases, in that order; junction bases with no gene match: 4. From germline, CDR1 is MNHEY and CDR2 SMNVEV (reference sequence). This CDR3 is 15 amino acids long.

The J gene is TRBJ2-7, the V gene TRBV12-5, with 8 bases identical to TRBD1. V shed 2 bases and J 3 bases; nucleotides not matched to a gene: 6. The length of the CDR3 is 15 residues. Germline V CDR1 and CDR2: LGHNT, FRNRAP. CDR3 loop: CASGLNSGGFYEQYF. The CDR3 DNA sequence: TGTGCTAGTGGTTTGAATTCAGGGGGCTTCTACGAGCAGTACTTC.

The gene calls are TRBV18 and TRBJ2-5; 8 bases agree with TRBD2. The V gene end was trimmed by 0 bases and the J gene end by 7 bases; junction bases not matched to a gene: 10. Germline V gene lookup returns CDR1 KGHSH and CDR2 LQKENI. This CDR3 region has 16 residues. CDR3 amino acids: CASSPPIAGGVGTQYF. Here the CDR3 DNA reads TGTGCCAGCTCACCACCGATTGCGGGAGGCGTCGGGACCCAGTACTTC. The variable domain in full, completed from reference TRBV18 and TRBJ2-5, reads NAGVMQNPRHLVRRRGQEARLRCSPMKGHSHVYWYRQLPEEGLKFMVYLQKENIIDESGMPKERFSAEFPKEGPSILRIQQVVRGDSAAYFCASSPPIAGGVGTQYFGPGTRLLVL.